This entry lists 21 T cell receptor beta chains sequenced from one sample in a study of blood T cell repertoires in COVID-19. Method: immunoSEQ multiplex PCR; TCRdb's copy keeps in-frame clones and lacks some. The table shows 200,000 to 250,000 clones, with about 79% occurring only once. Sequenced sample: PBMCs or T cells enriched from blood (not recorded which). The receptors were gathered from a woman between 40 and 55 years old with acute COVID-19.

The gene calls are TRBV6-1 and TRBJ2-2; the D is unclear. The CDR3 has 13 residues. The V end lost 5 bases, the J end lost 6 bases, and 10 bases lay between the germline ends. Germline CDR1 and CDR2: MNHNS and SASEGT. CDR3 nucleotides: TGTGCCAGCAGTTATATTTCGTCCGGGGAGCTGTTTTTT. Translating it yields CASSYISSGELFF.

The CDR3 DNA sequence: TGTGCCAGCAGCTCAGGGACAGGTCGTCAGCCCCAGCATTTT. As protein: CASSSGTGRQPQHF. The V call is TRBV2, the J call TRBJ1-5; 8 nucleotides agree with TRBD1. V lost 6 bases, J lost 6 bases, and 7 bases stayed unmatched. Germline V gives CDR1 SNHLY, CDR2 FYNNEI. The CDR3 is 14 residues long.

DNA of the CDR3: TGTGCCAGCAGTTTATGGGGGGGGTATGAGCAGTTCTTC. This encodes CASSLWGGYEQFF. The genes are TRBV28 and TRBJ2-1; 7 positions agree with TRBD2. Trimming took 0 bases from V and 8 from J; bases not matched to a gene: 1. Germline loops: CDR1 MDHEN, CDR2 SYDVKM. This CDR3 has 13 residues.

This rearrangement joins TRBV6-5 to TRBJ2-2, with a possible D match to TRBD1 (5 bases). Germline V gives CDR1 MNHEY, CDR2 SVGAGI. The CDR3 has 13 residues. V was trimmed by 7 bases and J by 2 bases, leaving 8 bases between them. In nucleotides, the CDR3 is TGTGCCAGCAAAAGGGGCAACACCGGGGAGCTGTTTTTT. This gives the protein CASKRGNTGELFF.

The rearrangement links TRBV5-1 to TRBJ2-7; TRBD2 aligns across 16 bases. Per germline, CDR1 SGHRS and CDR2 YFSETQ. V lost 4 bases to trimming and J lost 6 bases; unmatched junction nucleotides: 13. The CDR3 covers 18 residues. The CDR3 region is CASSLVPGLAGGPAEQYF. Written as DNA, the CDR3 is TGCGCCAGCAGCCTTGTTCCGGGACTAGCGGGAGGGCCGGCCGAGCAGTACTTC.

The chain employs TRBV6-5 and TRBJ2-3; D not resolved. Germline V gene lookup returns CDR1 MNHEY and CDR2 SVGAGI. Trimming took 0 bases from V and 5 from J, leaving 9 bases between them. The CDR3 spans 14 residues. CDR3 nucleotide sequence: TGTGCCAGCAGTTACTCCAGGCATAGAGATACGCAGTATTTT. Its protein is CASSYSRHRDTQYF.

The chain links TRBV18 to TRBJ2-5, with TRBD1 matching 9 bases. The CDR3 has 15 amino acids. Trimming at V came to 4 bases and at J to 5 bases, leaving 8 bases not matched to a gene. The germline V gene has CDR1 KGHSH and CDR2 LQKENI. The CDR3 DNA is TGTGCCAGCTCACACCAGGACAGGGGAGAGGAGACCCAGTACTTC. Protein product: CASSHQDRGEETQYF.

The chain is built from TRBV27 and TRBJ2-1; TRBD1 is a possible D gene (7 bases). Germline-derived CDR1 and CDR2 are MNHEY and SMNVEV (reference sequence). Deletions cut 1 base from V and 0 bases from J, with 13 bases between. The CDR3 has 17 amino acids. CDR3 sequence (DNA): TGTGCCAGCAGTTTATATCCAGGGGGGTTCTCCTACAATGAGCAGTTCTTC. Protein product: CASSLYPGGFSYNEQFF.

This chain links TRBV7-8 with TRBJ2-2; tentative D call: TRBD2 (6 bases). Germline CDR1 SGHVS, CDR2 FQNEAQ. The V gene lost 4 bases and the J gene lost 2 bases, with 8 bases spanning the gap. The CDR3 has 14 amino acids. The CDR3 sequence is CASSSTRNTGELFF. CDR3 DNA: TGTGCCAGCAGCTCGACTAGAAACACCGGGGAGCTGTTTTTT.

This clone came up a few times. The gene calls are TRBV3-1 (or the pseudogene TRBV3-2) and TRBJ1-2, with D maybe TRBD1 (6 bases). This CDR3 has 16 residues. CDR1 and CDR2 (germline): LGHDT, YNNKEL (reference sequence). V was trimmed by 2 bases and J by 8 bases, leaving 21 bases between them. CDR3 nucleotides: TGTGCCAGCAGCCAATTACAGGGCGGCCCGGCCAGGGGCTACACCTTC. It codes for CASSQLQGGPARGYTF.

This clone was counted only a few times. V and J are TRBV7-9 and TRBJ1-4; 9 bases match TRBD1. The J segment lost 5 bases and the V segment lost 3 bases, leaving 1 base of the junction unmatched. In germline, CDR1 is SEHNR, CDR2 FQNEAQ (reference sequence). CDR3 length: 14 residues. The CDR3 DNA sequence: TGTGCCAGCAGCTTGACAGGGGGAAATGAAAAACTGTTTTTT. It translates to CASSLTGGNEKLFF. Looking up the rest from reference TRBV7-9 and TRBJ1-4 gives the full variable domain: DTGVSQNPRHKITKRGQNVTFRCDPISEHNRLYWYRQTLGQGPEFLTYFQNEAQLEKSRLLSDRFSAERPKGSFSTLEIQRTEQGDSAMYLCASSLTGGNEKLFFGSGTQLSVL.

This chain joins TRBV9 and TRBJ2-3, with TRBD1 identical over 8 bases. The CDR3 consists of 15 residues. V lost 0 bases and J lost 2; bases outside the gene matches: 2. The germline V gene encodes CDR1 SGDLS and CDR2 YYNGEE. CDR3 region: CASSVGQGSTDTQYF. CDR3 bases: TGTGCCAGCAGCGTAGGACAGGGGTCCACAGATACGCAGTATTTT.

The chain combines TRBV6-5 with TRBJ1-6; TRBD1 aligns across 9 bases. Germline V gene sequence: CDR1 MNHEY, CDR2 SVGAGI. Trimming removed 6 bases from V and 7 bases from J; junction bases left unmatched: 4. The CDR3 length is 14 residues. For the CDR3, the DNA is TGTGCCAGCAGCTCCGGGACAGGGAATTCACCCCTCCACTTT. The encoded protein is CASSSGTGNSPLHF.

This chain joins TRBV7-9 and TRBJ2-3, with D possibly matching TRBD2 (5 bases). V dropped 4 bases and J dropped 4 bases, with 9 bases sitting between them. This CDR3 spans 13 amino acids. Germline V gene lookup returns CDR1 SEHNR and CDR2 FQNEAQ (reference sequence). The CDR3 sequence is CASSSTTSDTQYF. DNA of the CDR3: TGTGCCAGCAGCTCGACTACATCAGATACGCAGTATTTT.

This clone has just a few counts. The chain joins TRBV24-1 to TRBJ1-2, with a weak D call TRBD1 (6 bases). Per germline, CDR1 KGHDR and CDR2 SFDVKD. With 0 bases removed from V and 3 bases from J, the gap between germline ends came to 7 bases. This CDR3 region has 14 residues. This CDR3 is CATSDLGTHYGYTF. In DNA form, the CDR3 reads TGTGCCACCAGTGATTTGGGGACACACTATGGCTACACCTTC.

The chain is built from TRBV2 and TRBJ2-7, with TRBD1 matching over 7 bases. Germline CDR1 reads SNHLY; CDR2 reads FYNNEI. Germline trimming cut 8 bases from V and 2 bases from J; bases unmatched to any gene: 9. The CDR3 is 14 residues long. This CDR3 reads CASGRQGTPYEQYF. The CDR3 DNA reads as TGTGCCAGCGGCCGACAGGGTACCCCCTACGAGCAGTACTTC.

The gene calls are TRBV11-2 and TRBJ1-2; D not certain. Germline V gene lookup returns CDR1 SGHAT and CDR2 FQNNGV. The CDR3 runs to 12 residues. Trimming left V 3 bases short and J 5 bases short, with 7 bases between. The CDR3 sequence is CASSLTQYGYTF. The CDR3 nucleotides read TGTGCCAGCAGCTTGACACAATATGGCTACACCTTC.

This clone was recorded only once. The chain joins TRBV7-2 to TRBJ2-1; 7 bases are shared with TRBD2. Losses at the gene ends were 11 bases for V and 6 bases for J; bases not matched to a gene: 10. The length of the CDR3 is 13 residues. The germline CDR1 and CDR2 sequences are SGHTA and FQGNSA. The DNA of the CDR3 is TGTGCCGGAAGGGGAGGGCGCGTCAATGAGCAGTTCTTC. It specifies CAGRGGRVNEQFF.

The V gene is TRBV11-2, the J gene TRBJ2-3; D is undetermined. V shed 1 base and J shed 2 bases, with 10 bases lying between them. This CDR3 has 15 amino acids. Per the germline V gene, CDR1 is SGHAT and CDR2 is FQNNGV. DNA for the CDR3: TGTGCCAGCAGCTTAGGTCGGCGGATCACAGATACGCAGTATTTT. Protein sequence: CASSLGRRITDTQYF.

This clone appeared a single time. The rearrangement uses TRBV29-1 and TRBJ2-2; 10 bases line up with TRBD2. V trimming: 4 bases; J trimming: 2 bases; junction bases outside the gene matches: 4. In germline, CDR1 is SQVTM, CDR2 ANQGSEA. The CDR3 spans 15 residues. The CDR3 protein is CSVGVAGGNTGELFF. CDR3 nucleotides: TGCAGCGTTGGCGTAGCGGGGGGCAACACCGGGGAGCTGTTTTTT.

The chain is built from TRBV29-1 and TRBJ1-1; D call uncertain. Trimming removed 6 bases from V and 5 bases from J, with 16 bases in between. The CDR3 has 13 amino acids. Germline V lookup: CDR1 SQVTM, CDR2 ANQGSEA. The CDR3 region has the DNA TGCAGCGTCGTTCCCGGGGAGCTAACTGAAGCTTTCTTT. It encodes CSVVPGELTEAFF.